This T cell receptor beta chain emerged from a study of Graves' ophthalmopathy and Graves' hyperthyroidism. From RNA, the CDR3 regions of TCR beta chains were amplified and sequenced. HTBI primers primed a first-round RT-PCR, and a second-round multiplex PCR followed. TCRdb reprocessed the multiplex PCR reads with MiXCR, giving one entry per CDR3 protein. The sample lists about 340,000 distinct CDR3 sequences, under 20% seen once, with about 12% in the top ten. J lost 1 base, V lost 3 bases, and 5 bases had no gene match. The CDR3 contains 15 residues. Germline loops: CDR1 SGHAT, CDR2 FQNNGV. The chain has TRBV11-2 and TRBJ2-5; TRBD1 aligns across 7 bases. The TCR originated in an adult man with Graves' ophthalmopathy. The sample consisted of peripheral blood. DNA for the CDR3: TGTGCCAGCAGCTTTCCAGGGACAGTCCAAGAGACCCAGTACTTC. Translating it yields CASSFPGTVQETQYF.